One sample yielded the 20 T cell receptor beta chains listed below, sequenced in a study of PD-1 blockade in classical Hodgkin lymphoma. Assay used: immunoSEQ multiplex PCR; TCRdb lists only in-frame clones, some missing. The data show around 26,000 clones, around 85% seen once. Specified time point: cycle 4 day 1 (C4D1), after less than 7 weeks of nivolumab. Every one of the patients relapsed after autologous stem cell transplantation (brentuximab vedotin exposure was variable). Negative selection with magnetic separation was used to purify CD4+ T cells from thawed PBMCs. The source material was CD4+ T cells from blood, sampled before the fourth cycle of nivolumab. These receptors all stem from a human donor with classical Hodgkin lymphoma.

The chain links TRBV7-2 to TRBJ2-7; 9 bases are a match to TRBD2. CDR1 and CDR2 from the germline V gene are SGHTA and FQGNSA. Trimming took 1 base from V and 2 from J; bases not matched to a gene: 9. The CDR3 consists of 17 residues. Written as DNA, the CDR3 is TGTGCCAGCAGCTTAGAGGGAGCGGGGGGCACCCCCTACGAGCAGTACTTC. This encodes CASSLEGAGGTPYEQYF.

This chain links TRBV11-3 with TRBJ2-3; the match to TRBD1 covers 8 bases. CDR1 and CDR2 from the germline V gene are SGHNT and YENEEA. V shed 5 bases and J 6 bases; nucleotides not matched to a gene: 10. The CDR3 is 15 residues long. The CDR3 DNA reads TGTGCCAGCAGCCGTGGAGCGACAGGGGTCGATACGCAGTATTTT. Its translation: CASSRGATGVDTQYF.

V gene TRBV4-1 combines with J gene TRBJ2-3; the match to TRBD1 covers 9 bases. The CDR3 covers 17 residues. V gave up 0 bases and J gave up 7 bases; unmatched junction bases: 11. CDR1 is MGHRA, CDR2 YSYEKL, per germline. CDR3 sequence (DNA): TGCGCCAGCAGCCAAGATCCCGGGACAGGGCTCAGGCATACGCAGTATTTT. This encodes CASSQDPGTGLRHTQYF.

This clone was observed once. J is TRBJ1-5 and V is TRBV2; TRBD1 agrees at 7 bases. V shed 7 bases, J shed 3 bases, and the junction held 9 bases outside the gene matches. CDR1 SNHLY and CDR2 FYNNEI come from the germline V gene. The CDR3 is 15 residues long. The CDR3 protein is CASTPDRAANQPQHF. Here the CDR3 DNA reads TGTGCCAGCACCCCAGACAGGGCGGCCAATCAGCCCCAGCATTTT. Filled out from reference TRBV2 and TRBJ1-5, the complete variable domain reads EPEVTQTPSHQVTQMGQEVILRCVPISNHLYFYWYRQILGQKVEFLVSFYNNEISEKSEIFDDQFSVERPDGSNFTLKIRSTKLEDSAMYFCASTPDRAANQPQHFGDGTRLSIL.

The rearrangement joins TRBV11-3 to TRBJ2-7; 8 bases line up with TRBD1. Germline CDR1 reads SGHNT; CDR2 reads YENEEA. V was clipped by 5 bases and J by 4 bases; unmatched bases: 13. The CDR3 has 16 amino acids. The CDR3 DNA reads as TGTGCCAGCAGCCCCTCCGCTTGGACAGGGACTTACGAGCAGTACTTC. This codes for CASSPSAWTGTYEQYF.

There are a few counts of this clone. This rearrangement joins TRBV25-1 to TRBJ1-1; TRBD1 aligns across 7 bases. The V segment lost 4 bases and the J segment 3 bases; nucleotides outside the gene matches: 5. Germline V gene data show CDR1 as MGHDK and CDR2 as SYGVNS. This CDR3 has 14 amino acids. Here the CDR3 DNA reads TGTGCCAGCAGTGCTACAGGGGAGTACACTGAAGCTTTCTTT. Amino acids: CASSATGEYTEAFF.

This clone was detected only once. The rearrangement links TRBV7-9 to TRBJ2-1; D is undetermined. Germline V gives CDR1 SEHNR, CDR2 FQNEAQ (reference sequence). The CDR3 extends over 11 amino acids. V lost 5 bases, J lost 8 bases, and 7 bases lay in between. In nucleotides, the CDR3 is TGTGCCAGCAGCACCGGTTATGAGCAGTTCTTC. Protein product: CASSTGYEQFF.

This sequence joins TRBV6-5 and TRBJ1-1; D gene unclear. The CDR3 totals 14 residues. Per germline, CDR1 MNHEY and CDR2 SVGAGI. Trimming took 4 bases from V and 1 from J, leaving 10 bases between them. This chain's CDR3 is CASSSALGNTEAFF. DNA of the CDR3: TGTGCCAGCAGTTCGGCCCTGGGGAACACTGAAGCTTTCTTT.

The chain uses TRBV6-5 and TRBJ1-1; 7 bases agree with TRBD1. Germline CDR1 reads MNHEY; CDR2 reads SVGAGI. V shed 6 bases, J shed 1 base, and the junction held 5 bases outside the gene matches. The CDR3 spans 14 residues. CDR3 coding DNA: TGTGCCAGCAGGAGCAACAGGGGGAACACTGAAGCTTTCTTT. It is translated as CASRSNRGNTEAFF.

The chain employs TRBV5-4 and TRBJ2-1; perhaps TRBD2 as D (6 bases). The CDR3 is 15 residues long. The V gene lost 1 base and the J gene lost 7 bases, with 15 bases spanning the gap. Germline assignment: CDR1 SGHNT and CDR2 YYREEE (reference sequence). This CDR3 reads CASSLRGDSRNEQFF. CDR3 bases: TGTGCCAGCAGCTTGCGAGGGGACTCTAGAAATGAGCAGTTCTTC.

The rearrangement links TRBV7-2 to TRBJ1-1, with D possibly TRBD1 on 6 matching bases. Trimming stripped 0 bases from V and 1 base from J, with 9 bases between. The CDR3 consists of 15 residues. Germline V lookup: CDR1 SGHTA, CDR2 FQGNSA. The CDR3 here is CASSLALQGNTEAFF. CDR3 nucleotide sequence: TGTGCCAGCAGCTTAGCTCTACAGGGGAACACTGAAGCTTTCTTT.

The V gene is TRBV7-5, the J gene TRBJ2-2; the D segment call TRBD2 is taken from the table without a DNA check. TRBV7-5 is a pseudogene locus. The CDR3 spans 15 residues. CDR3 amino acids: CVLEVGGDPTGELFF. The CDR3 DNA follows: TGTGTCCTCGAAGTGGGAGGGGATCCCACCGGGGAGCTGTTTTTT.

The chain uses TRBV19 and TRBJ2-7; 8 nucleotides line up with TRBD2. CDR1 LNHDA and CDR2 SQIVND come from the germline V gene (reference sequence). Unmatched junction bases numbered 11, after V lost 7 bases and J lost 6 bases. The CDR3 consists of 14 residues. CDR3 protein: CASTFGTSNSEQYF. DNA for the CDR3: TGTGCCAGTACCTTCGGGACTAGTAATAGCGAGCAGTACTTC.

The CDR3 loop reads CASSLGGNSYEQYF. The CDR3, as DNA: TGTGCCAGCAGCTTAGGTGGGAATTCCTACGAGCAGTACTTC. The J gene is TRBJ2-7, the V gene TRBV7-6; D uncertain. This CDR3 has 14 amino acids. V lost 1 base and J lost 1, with 8 bases in between. The germline V gene has CDR1 SGHVS and CDR2 FNYEAQ.

In DNA, the CDR3 is TGTGCCAGTAGTCAGCAGGGGTTCGGGGAGCAGTACTTC. Residues: CASSQQGFGEQYF. The gene calls are TRBV19 and TRBJ2-7; TRBD1 is a possible D gene (6 bases). V dropped 5 bases and J dropped 7 bases, with 15 bases sitting between them. This CDR3 comprises 13 residues. Germline V gene data show CDR1 as LNHDA and CDR2 as SQIVND (reference sequence).

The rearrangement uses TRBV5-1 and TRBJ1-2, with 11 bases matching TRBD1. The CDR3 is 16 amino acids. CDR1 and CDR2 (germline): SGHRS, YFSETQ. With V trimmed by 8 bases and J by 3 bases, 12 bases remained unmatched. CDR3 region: CASKTGTGGIDYGYTF. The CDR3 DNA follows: TGCGCCAGTAAAACCGGGACAGGGGGAATCGACTATGGCTACACCTTC.

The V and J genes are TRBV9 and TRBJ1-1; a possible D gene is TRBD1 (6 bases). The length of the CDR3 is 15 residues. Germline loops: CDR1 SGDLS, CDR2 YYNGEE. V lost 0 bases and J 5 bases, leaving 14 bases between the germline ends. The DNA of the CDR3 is TGTGCCAGCAGCGTAGGGGCGGGGGCATGGACTGAAGCTTTCTTT. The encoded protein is CASSVGAGAWTEAFF.

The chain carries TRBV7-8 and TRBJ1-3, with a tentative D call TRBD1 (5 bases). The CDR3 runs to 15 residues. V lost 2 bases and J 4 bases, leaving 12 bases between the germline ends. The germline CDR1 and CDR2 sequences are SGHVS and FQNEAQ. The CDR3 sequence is CASSLLRDWGNTIYF. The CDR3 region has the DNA TGTGCCAGCAGCTTACTCCGGGACTGGGGAAACACCATATATTTT.

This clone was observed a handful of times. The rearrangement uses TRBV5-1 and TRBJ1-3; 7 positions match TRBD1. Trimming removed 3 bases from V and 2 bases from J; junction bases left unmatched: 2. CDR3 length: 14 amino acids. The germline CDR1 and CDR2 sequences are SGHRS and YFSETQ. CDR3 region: CASSWDSPGNTIYF. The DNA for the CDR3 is TGCGCCAGCAGCTGGGACAGTCCTGGAAACACCATATATTTT.

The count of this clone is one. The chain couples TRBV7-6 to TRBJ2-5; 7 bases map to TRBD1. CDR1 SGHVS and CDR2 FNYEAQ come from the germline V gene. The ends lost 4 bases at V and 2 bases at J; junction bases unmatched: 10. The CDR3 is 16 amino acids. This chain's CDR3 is CASSYRRQGGQETQYF. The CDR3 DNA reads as TGTGCCAGCAGCTATAGGCGACAGGGTGGGCAAGAGACCCAGTACTTC.